This T cell receptor (beta chain) was found in a study of T cells in Graves' hyperthyroidism and ophthalmopathy (dated by TCRdb to 2018 to 2020). Regarding the research as a whole: Peripheral blood samples were taken at initial diagnosis, before any treatment was given. A discovery cohort of about a hundred patients, roughly 45 with Graves' ophthalmopathy and 55 to 60 with stable Graves' hyperthyroidism, was used to find distinguishing TCR V-J signatures. Prospective prediction of ophthalmopathy was tested in an independent validation cohort of 18 hyperthyroidism patients and some 17 patients who later progressed to ophthalmopathy. The 100 or so discovery patients were divided at random into training and test sets in a 7:3 ratio. In addition, the study compared T-cell repertoires in thyroid tissue and in blood from about 6 Graves' hyperthyroidism patients. After blood sampling, hyperthyroidism patients were treated with methimazole at a starting dose of 30 mg daily, and ophthalmopathy patients were treated with high-dose intravenous methylprednisolone. The paper describes TCR Vbeta CDR3 sequencing of 140 or so peripheral blood samples, made up of 40 to 45 ophthalmopathy patients, 70 to 75 hyperthyroidism patients and roughly 17 progressor patients.

The TCR beta CDR3 regions were amplified from RNA transcripts. The first round of RT-PCR for the TCR CDR3 was performed with the HTBI primer set and the Qiagen OneStep RT-PCR kit. Libraries were constructed in a second round of multiplex PCR, after which size selection and purification were carried out. Sequencing of the libraries was done on an Illumina HiSeq2000 using paired-end 100 bp reads. The paper's processing steps were these. SOAPnuke was used to process the raw data, removing reads that contained adapters or uncalled bases, had a mean Phred below 15, or lacked an exact match to the constant primer or identifier. COPE v1.2.5 was used to merge the high-quality paired reads, and each unique nucleotide sequence was defined as a clonotype. Clonotypes were aligned to IMGT TRBV, TRBD and TRBJ reference segments using MiTCR v1.1. The analysis was restricted to V-J combinations with a frequency above 0.0001, which together covered 99% to 99.2% of the repertoires. A TCS score was defined as the ratio between F50 (clonal expansion) and ExV (chaos), using BLOSUM62-based TCRdist between CDR3 peptides within each V-J. Welch's t-statistics and random forest reduced around 520 V-J features to about 13, which were used in a naive Bayes classifier (R e1071). The public reads were reprocessed in TCRdb via fastp at Q25 and MiXCR, keeping in-frame beta chains. Rows with one shared CDR3 protein collapse into an entry with the most common genes and DNA. The V and J calls and clone size are TCRdb's, not the authors'. The sample table shows approximately 400,000 distinct CDR3 sequences, and around 14% are seen once. Around a third of the sample belongs to the ten largest clones.

Stable Graves' hyperthyroidism was defined as the absence of progression to ophthalmopathy over 18 months of follow-up. Hyperthyroidism patients were newly diagnosed, had a disease duration of under 2 months, and were aged 18 to 65 years. Patients with uncontrolled infections, other autoimmune diseases, pregnancy or lactation were excluded. Diagnoses relied on clinical symptoms, serum thyroxine and TRAb, thyroid ultrasound and orbital computed tomography. PBMCs were separated from about 10 ml of fresh peripheral blood using Ficoll-Paque density gradient centrifugation. Total RNA was extracted using Trizol reagent, and RNA quality was assessed on an Agilent 2100 Bioanalyzer. Taken from cysteine to phenylalanine, the CDR3 has 15 residues. Only CDR3 DNA remains: 45 bases, in frame from the first base. The germline V gene gives CDR1 as MGHRA and CDR2 as YSYEKL. The germline V and J ends show losses of 3 bases and 7 bases respectively, and no gene match explains 10 bases of the junction.

About this clonotype itself: Its antigen is unknown. A read error is possible here, since a much larger clone lies one base away.

Study-level results and caveats: No statistical method was used to fix the sample size in advance, and group allocation was not hidden from the investigators. A model built on a 13 V-J signature distinguished ophthalmopathy from stable hyperthyroidism, reaching around 87% sensitivity and around 82% specificity in cross-validation and 80%/75% in testing. Most expanded thyroid clonotypes (frequency above 0.001) were also detected in blood, suggesting blood repertoires may reflect thyroid immune responses. During validation, the model predicted progression to ophthalmopathy a median of around 7 months ahead of onset, with approximately 71% sensitivity and about 75% specificity.

The chain is made from TRBV4-1 and TRBJ2-7; 9 central nucleotides agree with TRBD1. The source is a woman aged 30 to 39 with Graves' hyperthyroidism. Material for sequencing was blood. The CDR3 region reads CASSHQGTGKNEQYF. The DNA sequence is TGCGCCAGCAGCCATCAAGGGACAGGGAAGAATGAGCAGTACTTC.